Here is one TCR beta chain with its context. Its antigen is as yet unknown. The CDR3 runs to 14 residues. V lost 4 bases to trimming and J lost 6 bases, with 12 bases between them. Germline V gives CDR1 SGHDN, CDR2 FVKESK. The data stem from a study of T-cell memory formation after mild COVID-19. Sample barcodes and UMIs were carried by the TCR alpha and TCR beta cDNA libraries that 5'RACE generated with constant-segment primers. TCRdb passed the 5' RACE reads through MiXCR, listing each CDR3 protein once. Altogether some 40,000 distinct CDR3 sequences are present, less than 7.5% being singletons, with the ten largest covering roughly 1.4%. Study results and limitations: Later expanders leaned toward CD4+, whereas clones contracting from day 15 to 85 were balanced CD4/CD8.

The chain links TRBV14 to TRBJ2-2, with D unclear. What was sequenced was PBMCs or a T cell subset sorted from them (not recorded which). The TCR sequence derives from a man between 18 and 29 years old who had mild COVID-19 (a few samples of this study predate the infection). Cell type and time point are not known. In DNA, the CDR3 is TGTGCCAGCAGCCGCCGAACTCTGGCCGGGGAGCTGTTTTTT. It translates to CASSRRTLAGELFF.